This T cell receptor beta chain was captured in a study of control samples from healthy donors and cancer patients (dated by TCRdb to the early 2020s). At the junction V is shortened by 3 bases and J by 5 bases; bases outside the gene matches: 7. The CDR3 covers 16 residues, taking in both the cysteine and the phenylalanine. Of the read, only the CDR3 DNA is kept; its 48 bases are in frame from base 1. CDR1 and CDR2 (KGHDR, SFDVKD) derive from the germline V gene. The library was generated by the immunoSEQ multiplex PCR assay. TCRdb took over this immuneACCESS table, retaining in-frame rearrangements with V and J assigned. Such tables are incomplete; in checked studies, under half of the missing clones stem from an unresolved V gene, and the remainder is unexplained. A total of about 140,000 clones appear in this sample, 92% of them only once. The ten largest clones represent about 11% of the sample.

Of note for this clone: Its antigen remains undetermined. Per-base quality was not reported, and no clone a single base away is much larger than it.

The specimen sequenced was blood. This sequence uses TRBV24-1 and TRBJ2-3, and 10 junction bases match TRBD2. The source is a young man in good health. At the DNA level, the sequence is TGTGCCACCAGTGATGTGCTAGCGGGAGTTTTAGATACGCAGTATTTT. Protein translation: CATSDVLAGVLDTQYF.